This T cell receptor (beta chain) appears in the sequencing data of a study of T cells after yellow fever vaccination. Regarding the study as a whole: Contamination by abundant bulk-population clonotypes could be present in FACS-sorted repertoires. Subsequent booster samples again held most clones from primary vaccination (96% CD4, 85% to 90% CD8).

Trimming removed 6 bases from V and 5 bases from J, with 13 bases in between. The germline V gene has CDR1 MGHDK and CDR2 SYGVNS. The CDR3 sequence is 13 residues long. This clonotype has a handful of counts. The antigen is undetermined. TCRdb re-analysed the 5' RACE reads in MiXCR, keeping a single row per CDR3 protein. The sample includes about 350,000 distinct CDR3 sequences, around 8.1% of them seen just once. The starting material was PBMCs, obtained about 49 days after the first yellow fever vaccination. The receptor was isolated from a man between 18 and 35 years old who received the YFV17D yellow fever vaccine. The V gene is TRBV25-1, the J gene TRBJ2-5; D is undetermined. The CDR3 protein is CASSRSFLETQYF. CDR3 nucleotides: TGTGCCAGCAGCCGATCTTTCTTGGAGACCCAGTACTTC.